The 8 T cell receptor beta chains below all came from one sample that was sequenced in a study of CD8 T cells in Susac syndrome. It was with random hexamers that roughly 0.5 to 1 ug RNA was reverse transcribed. TCRdb re-analysed the immunoSEQ multiplex PCR reads in MiXCR, keeping a single row per CDR3 protein. The sample includes over 200,000 distinct CDR3 sequences, around 95% seen only once; the top ten take around 0.076%. Sequenced sample: CD4+ T cells from PBMCs. The receptors shown here come from a human donor with multiple sclerosis.

The chain has TRBV6-5 and TRBJ2-3; D is possibly TRBD2 (6 bases). In germline, CDR1 is MNHEY, CDR2 SVGAGI. CDR3 length: 15 residues. Trimming cost V 6 bases and J 5 bases, with 18 bases left between them. DNA for the CDR3: TGTGCCAGCAGCCGTGGGACTTTGCCCATAGATACGCAGTATTTT. It translates to CASSRGTLPIDTQYF.

The J gene is TRBJ2-3, the V gene TRBV3-1; D gene unclear. This CDR3 has 16 amino acids. V was clipped by 2 bases and J by 1 base, with 13 bases between them. Germline V gene lookup returns CDR1 LGHDT and CDR2 YNNKEL (reference sequence). The DNA for the CDR3 is TGTGCCAGCAGCCAAAGTGGGTCACGGGGCACAGATACGCAGTATTTT. This codes for CASSQSGSRGTDTQYF.

The V and J genes are TRBV7-8 and TRBJ2-7; D is ambiguous. The length of the CDR3 is 14 residues. Trimming pared 6 bases from V and 0 bases from J, leaving 12 bases between. Germline V gives CDR1 SGHVS, CDR2 FQNEAQ. The CDR3 coding sequence is TGTGCCAGCAGACGATCGCCATCCTCCTACGAGCAGTACTTC. Translating gives CASRRSPSSYEQYF.

The chain joins TRBV27 to TRBJ2-3; D remains unclear. This CDR3 is built from 14 residues. Germline V gene sequence: CDR1 MNHEY, CDR2 SMNVEV (reference sequence). V was clipped by 1 base and J by 6 bases, with 11 bases between them. CDR3 in DNA: TGTGCCAGCAGTTTATTGGCCACCCAGGATACGCAGTATTTT. This translates into CASSLLATQDTQYF.

The chain carries TRBV30 and TRBJ2-5; perhaps TRBD2 as D (7 bases). The germline gives CDR1 GTSNPN, CDR2 SVGIG (reference sequence). V was pared by 0 bases and J by 6 bases, with 20 bases between. The CDR3 totals 16 residues. In DNA form, the CDR3 reads TGTGCCTGGAGTGTACTAGCCGGGGGGCTCTTCCAGACCCAGTACTTC. This sequence encodes CAWSVLAGGLFQTQYF.

This chain joins TRBV15 and TRBJ1-2, with no clear D. V dropped 2 bases and J dropped 4 bases, with 5 bases sitting between them. The CDR3 runs 12 residues. Germline V CDR1 and CDR2: LNHNV, YYDKDF (reference sequence). The CDR3 here is CATSRYGYGYTF. The CDR3 nucleotides read TGTGCCACCAGCAGATATGGCTATGGCTACACCTTC.

The rearrangement joins TRBV15 to TRBJ1-1; 9 positions match TRBD1. The CDR3 loop spans 16 amino acids. The junction had 11 bases not matched to a gene; V was cut back by 3 bases and J by 6 bases. Germline CDR1 and CDR2: LNHNV and YYDKDF (reference sequence). The CDR3 here is CATSRELGQGVAEAFF. The CDR3 DNA follows: TGTGCCACCAGCAGGGAATTGGGACAGGGCGTCGCTGAAGCTTTCTTT.

The chain combines TRBV2 with TRBJ2-3; 10 bases are shared with TRBD2. Losses at the gene ends were 4 bases for V and 1 base for J; bases not matched to a gene: 2. Per the germline V gene, CDR1 is SNHLY and CDR2 is FYNNEI. The CDR3 is 15 amino acids. In DNA, the CDR3 is TGTGCCAGCAGTGGTGGGACTAGCGGCACAGATACGCAGTATTTT. Residues: CASSGGTSGTDTQYF.